The 5 T cell receptor beta chains listed next were all sequenced from one sample in a study of PD-L1 blockade in urothelial cancer. Some clones are missing from TCRdb's copy, which holds only in-frame ones; the method was immunoSEQ multiplex PCR. The sample carries about 82,000 clones, 85% to 95% recorded once. This sample comprised PBMCs, obtained around atezolizumab (anti-PD-L1) treatment. These receptors all stem from a man in his 60s with urothelial cancer.

The V gene is TRBV5-1, the J gene TRBJ2-5; 10 bases match TRBD1. The CDR3 length is 15 residues. The V gene's germline CDR1 is SGHRS and CDR2 YFSETQ. With 4 bases clipped from V and 4 bases from J, the junction kept 7 bases outside the gene matches. In nucleotides, the CDR3 is TGCGCCAGCAGCAGCGGACAGGGGGTGGGAGAGACCCAGTACTTC. Protein sequence: CASSSGQGVGETQYF.

The rearrangement joins TRBV10-3 to TRBJ1-5; a weak D match, TRBD1 (5 bases). The CDR3 covers 15 residues. The V end was cut by 8 bases, the J end by 0 bases, with 14 bases between. Germline assignment: CDR1 ENHRY and CDR2 SYGVKD. The CDR3 DNA reads as TGTGCCATCGGCAGGGATATTCTTAGCAATCAGCCCCAGCATTTT. Residues: CAIGRDILSNQPQHF.

V usage is TRBV25-1 and J usage is TRBJ1-2; 8 bases align to TRBD1. Trimming removed 4 bases from V and 4 bases from J; junction bases left unmatched: 8. The CDR3 covers 15 residues. Germline CDR1 and CDR2: MGHDK and SYGVNS. The CDR3 DNA follows: TGTGCCAGCAGTGCTTCACAGGGGGGGACCTATGGCTACACCTTC. Protein: CASSASQGGTYGYTF.

The V and J genes are TRBV6-5 and TRBJ1-1, with TRBD1 matching over 7 bases. The junction had 7 bases not matched to a gene; V was cut back by 7 bases and J by 11 bases. Looked up from germline, CDR1 is MNHEY and CDR2 is SVGAGI. The CDR3 length is 11 residues. The CDR3 sequence is CASINRGSAFF. CDR3 DNA sequence: TGTGCCAGCATCAACAGGGGATCGGCTTTCTTT.

The chain employs TRBV30 and TRBJ2-7, with a tentative D call TRBD2 (6 bases). The CDR3 loop spans 14 amino acids. The germline V gene encodes CDR1 GTSNPN and CDR2 SVGIG (reference sequence). Trimming removed 4 bases from V and 2 bases from J, with 15 bases in between. The CDR3 region has the DNA TGTGCCTGGATTAGGGCGGGATCAACCTACGAGCAGTACTTC. Translated: CAWIRAGSTYEQYF.